This T cell receptor beta chain was sequenced in a study of technical replicates of blood from a few donors. Some clones are missing from TCRdb's copy, which holds only in-frame ones; the method was immunoSEQ multiplex PCR. The sample lists 74,000 or so clones, around 92% occurring once. CDR1 and CDR2 (germline): GTSNPN, SVGIG (reference sequence). This CDR3 region has 17 residues. Trimming took 2 bases from V and 1 from J; bases not matched to a gene: 3. The chain links TRBV30 to TRBJ2-3, with TRBD2 matching 16 bases. Material for sequencing was T cells isolated from PBMCs. The sequence came from a human donor in good health. CDR3 in DNA: TGTGCCTGGAGTAAGGGACTAGCGGGAGGGGGCACAGATACGCAGTATTTT. Translation: CAWSKGLAGGGTDTQYF. Together with reference TRBV30 and TRBJ2-3, the CDR3 gives the full variable domain: SQTIHQWPATLVQPVGSPLSLECTVEGTSNPNLYWYRQAAGRGLQLLFYSVGIGQISSEVPQNLSASRPQDRQFILSSKKLLLSDSGFYLCAWSKGLAGGGTDTQYFGPGTRLTVL.